This TCR beta chain appears in the sequencing data of a study of early stage breast cancer tumors. Study as a whole: ER+/PR+/HER2- status applied to twelve of 16 invasive breast tumors. Samples were sequenced at about 9.9-fold average coverage.

The study's findings and limits: Most shared enriched TCRB sequences were commonly generated ones.

To note about this clone: Antigen specificity is unknown.

Only in-frame clones appear in the TCRdb table, and some are missing; sequencing was by immunoSEQ multiplex PCR. The sample lists fewer than 75,000 clones, about 83% occurring once. The CDR3 spans 15 residues. Germline values: CDR1 MNHNY, CDR2 SVGAGI (reference sequence). With 2 bases removed from V and 0 bases from J, the gap between germline ends came to 10 bases. Sequencing was done on a sample of blood. This sequence originates from a person in their twenties or thirties with breast cancer. This rearrangement joins TRBV6-6 to TRBJ2-5; D not resolved. The CDR3 spells CASSYRQVNQETQYF. The CDR3 coding sequence is TGTGCCAGCAGTTACCGCCAGGTCAACCAAGAGACCCAGTACTTC.